The 2 T cell receptor beta chains below come from one sample, sequenced in a study of control samples from healthy donors and cancer patients. Some clones are missing from TCRdb's copy, which holds only in-frame ones; the method was immunoSEQ multiplex PCR. The data contain around 92,000 clones, more than 75% of them singletons. Sequenced: blood. These receptors all come from a man aged 60 to 75 in good health.

The rearrangement joins TRBV28 to TRBJ2-2; tentative D call: TRBD1 (7 bases). The CDR3 is 15 amino acids. Germline-derived CDR1 and CDR2 are MDHEN and SYDVKM. V lost 7 bases and J lost 7, with 19 bases in between. The CDR3 coding sequence is TGTGCCAGCACCCAGGGGGGATTAGGAGTCGGGGAGCTGTTTTTT. Protein sequence: CASTQGGLGVGELFF.

The genes are TRBV7-9 and TRBJ2-6; D remains unclear. CDR3 length: 13 amino acids. Trimming stripped 5 bases from V and 6 bases from J, with 8 bases between. CDR1 SEHNR and CDR2 FQNEAQ come from the germline V gene (reference sequence). CDR3 nucleotide sequence: TGTGCCAGCAGCGAGGCCTTGGCCAACGTCCTGACTTTC. This sequence encodes CASSEALANVLTF.